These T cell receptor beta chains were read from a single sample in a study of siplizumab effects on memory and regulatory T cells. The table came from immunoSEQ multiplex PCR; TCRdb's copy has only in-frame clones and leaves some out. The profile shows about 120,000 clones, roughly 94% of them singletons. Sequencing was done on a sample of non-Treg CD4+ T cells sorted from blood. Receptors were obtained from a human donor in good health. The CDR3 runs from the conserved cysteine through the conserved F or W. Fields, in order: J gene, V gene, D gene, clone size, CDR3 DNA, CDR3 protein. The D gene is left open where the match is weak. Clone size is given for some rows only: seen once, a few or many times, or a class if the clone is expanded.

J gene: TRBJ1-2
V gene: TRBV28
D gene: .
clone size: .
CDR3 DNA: TGTGCCAGCAGTTTACCGCGGACTGGGTATGGCTACACCTTC
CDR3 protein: CASSLPRTGYGYTF

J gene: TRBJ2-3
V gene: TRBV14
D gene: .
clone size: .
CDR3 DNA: TGTGCCAGCAGCCAGCTCCTCGGCACAGGAAATACGCAGTATTTT
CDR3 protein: CASSQLLGTGNTQYF

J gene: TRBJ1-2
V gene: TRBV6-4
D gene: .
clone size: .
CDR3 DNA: TGTGCCAGCAGTGCATCCGGAGATTTCGGACTTGGCTACACCTTC
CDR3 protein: CASSASGDFGLGYTF

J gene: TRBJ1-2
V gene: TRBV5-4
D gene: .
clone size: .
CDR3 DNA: TGTGCCAGCAGCCCTCGACAGGTTGACTATGGCTACACCTTC
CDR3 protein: CASSPRQVDYGYTF

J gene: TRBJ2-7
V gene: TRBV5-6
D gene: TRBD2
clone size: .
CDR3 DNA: TGTGCCAGCAGCGGTGGGGGACTAAACTTATTCTACGAGCAGTACTTC
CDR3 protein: CASSGGGLNLFYEQYF

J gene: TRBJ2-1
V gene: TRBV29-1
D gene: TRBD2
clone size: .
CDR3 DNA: TGCAGCGGAAGGCAGAGACTAGCGTCAATCAATGAGCAGTTCTTC
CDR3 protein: CSGRQRLASINEQFF

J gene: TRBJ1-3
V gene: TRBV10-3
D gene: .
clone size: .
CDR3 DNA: TGTGCCATCAGTGGGACAGTCCTAAGCTCTGGAAACACCATATATTTT
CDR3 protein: CAISGTVLSSGNTIYF

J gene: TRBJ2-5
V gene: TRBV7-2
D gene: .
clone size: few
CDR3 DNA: TGTGCCAGCAGCCCCGATTCGGGAGCGGGTGGGGGGACCCAGTACTTC
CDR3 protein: CASSPDSGAGGGTQYF

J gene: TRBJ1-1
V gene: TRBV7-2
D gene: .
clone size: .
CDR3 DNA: TGTGCCAGCAGCCCCGGACAGAACACTGAAGCTTTCTTT
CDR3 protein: CASSPGQNTEAFF

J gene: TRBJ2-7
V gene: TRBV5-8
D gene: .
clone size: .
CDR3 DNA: TGTGCCAGCAGCCCCCGCGGACGGTACGAGCAGTACTTC
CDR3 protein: CASSPRGRYEQYF

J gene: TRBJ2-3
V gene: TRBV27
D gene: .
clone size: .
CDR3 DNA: TGTGCCATCCGCGGACTTTTCCAGGATCCAGATACGCAGTATTTT
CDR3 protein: CAIRGLFQDPDTQYF

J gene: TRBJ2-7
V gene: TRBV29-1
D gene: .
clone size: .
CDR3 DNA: TGCAGCACACGTGCGTATCGGGGGGCCGGGTACGAGCAGTACTTC
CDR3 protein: CSTRAYRGAGYEQYF

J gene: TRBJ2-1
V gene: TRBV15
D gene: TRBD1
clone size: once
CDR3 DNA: TGTGCCACCAGCCTGGGACAGAAAAACAATGAGCAGTTCTTC
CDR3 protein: CATSLGQKNNEQFF

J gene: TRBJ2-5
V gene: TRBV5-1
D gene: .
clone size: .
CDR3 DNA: TGCGCCAGCAGCCGGACCGGGGGGCCCGGGGAGACCCAGTACTTC
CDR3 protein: CASSRTGGPGETQYF

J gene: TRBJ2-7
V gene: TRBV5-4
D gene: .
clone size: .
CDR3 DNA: TGTGCCAGCAGCACCATTAGCGGATACGAGCAGTACTTC
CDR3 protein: CASSTISGYEQYF

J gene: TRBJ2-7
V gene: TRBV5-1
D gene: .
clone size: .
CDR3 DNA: TGCGCCAGCAGCTTGACCCCAGGGGCGACCTACGAGCAGTACTTC
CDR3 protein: CASSLTPGATYEQYF

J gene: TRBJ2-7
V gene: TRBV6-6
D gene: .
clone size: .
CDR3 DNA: TGTGCCAGCAGTTACTCGCTAGGGGGGACCTACGAGCAGTACTTC
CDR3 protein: CASSYSLGGTYEQYF

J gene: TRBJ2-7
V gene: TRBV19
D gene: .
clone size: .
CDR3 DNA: TGTGCCAGTAGTCTCCAGAGCTCCTACGAGCAGTACTTC
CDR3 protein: CASSLQSSYEQYF

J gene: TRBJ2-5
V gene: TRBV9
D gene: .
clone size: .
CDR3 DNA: TGTGCCAGCAGCGAGGGTAAGGGGATGCAGACCCAGTACTTC
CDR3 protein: CASSEGKGMQTQYF

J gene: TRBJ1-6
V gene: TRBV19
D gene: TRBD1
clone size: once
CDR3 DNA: TGTGCCAGTAGTGGACAGGGAATGAACAATTCACCCCTCCACTTT
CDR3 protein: CASSGQGMNNSPLHF

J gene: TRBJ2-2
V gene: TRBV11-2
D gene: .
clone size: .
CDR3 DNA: TGTGCCAGCAGGTTAGCCAGAACGAACACCGGGGAGCTGTTTTTT
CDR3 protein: CASRLARTNTGELFF

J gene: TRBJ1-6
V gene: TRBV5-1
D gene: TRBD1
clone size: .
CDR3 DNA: TGCGCCAGCAGCTCACTGAATCCGGGACAGGGTCGGTCACCCCTCCACTTT
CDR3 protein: CASSSLNPGQGRSPLHF

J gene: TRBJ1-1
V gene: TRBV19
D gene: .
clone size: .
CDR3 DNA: TGTGCCAGTAGATTAGGACGGATTATGAACACTGAAGCTTTCTTT
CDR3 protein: CASRLGRIMNTEAFF

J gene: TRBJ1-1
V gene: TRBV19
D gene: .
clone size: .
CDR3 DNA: TGTGCCAGTAGTATTTCACAGAACACCCTGAACACTGAAGCTTTCTTT
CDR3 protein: CASSISQNTLNTEAFF

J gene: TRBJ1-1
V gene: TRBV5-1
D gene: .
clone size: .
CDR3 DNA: TGCGCCAGCAGCTGGGGCGGGGGCGCCGGAACTGAGGCTTTCTTT
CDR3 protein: CASSWGGGAGTEAFF

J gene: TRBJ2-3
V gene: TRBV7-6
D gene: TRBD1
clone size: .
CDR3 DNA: TGTGCCAGCAGCTCGGGACAGGGCACAGATACGCAGTATTTT
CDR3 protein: CASSSGQGTDTQYF

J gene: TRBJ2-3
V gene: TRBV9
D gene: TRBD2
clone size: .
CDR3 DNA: TGTGCCAGCAGCGTTTTTGCGGGAGTGGTGGCAGATACGCAGTATTTT
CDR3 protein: CASSVFAGVVADTQYF

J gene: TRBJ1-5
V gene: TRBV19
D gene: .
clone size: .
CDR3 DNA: TGTGCCAGTAGCGATGGACAGAAGGGCAATCAGCCCCAGCATTTT
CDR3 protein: CASSDGQKGNQPQHF

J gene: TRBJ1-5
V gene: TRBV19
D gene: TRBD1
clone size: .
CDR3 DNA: TGTGCCAGTAGTATCGGGACAGGGGGGGCCCAGCATTTT
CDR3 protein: CASSIGTGGAQHF